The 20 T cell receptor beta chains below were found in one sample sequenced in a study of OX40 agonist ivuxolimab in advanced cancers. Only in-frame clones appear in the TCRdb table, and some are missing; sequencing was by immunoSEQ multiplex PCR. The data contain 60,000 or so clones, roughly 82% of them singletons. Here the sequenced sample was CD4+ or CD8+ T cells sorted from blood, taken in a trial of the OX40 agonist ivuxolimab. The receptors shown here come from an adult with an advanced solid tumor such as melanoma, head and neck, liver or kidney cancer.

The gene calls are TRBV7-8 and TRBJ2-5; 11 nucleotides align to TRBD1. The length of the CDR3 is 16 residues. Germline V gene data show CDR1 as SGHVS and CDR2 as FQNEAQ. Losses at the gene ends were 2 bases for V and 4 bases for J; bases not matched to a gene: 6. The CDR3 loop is CASSLFDGTGGETQYF. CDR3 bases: TGTGCCAGCAGCTTATTTGACGGGACAGGGGGAGAGACCCAGTACTTC.

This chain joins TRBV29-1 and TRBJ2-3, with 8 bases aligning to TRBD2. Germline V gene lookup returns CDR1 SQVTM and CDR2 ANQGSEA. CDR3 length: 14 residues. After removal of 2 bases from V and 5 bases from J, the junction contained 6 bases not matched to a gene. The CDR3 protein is CSVEQAGEIDTQYF. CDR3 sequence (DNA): TGCAGCGTTGAACAAGCGGGGGAAATAGATACGCAGTATTTT.

The CDR3 DNA is TGTGCCAGCAGTTACTGGGCTCGGGTTGGCTATGGCTACACCTTC. It encodes CASSYWARVGYGYTF. The chain links TRBV6-5 to TRBJ1-2; unclear D gene. The CDR3 extends over 15 amino acids. CDR1 and CDR2 from the germline V gene are MNHEY and SVGAGI. The V and J ends lost 1 base and 4 bases respectively, with 13 bases between them.

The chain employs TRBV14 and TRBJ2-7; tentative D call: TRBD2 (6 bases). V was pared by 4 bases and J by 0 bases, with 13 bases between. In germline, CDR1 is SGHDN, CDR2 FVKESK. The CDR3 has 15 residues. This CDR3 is CASSLRDGSSYEQYF. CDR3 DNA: TGTGCCAGCAGCCTCCGGGACGGGAGCTCCTACGAGCAGTACTTC.

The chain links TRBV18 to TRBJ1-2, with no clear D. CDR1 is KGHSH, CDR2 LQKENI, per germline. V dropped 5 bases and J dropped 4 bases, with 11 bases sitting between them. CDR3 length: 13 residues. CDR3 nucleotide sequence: TGTGCCAGCTCAACTGCGGAGACCTATGGCTACACCTTC. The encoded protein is CASSTAETYGYTF.

The CDR3 DNA sequence: TGCGCCAGCAGTCCGAGGGCTGCTTTGGGCACAGATACGCAGTATTTT. Residues: CASSPRAALGTDTQYF. The rearrangement joins TRBV10-2 to TRBJ2-3, with D possibly TRBD2 on 5 matching bases. Trimming cost V 5 bases and J 1 base, with 16 bases left between them. The CDR3 loop spans 16 amino acids. The germline V gene has CDR1 WSHSY and CDR2 SAAADI.

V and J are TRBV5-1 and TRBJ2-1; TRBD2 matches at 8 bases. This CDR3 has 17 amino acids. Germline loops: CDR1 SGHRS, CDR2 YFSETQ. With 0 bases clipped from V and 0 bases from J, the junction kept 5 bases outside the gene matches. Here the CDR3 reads CASSLASGSSSYNEQFF. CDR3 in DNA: TGCGCCAGCAGCTTGGCTAGCGGGTCATCCTCCTACAATGAGCAGTTCTTC.

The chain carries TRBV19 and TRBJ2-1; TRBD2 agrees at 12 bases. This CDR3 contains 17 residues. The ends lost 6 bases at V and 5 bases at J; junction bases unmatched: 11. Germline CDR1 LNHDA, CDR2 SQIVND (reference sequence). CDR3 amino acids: CASRTGGGLAGHNEQFF. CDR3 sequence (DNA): TGTGCCAGTAGAACAGGGGGAGGACTAGCGGGGCACAATGAGCAGTTCTTC.

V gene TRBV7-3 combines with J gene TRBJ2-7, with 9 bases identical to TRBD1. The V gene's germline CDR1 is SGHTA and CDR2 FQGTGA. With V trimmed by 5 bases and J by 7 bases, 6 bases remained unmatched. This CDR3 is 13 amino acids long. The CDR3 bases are TGTGCCAGCAGCCTCACAGGGGGCAGGGAGCAGTACTTC. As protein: CASSLTGGREQYF.

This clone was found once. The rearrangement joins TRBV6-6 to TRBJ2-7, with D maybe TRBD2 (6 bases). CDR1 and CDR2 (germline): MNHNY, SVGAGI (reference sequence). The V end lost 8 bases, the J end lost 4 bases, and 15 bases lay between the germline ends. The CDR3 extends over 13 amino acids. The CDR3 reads CASCLGGAYEQYF. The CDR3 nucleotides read TGTGCCAGCTGTCTGGGGGGTGCATACGAGCAGTACTTC.

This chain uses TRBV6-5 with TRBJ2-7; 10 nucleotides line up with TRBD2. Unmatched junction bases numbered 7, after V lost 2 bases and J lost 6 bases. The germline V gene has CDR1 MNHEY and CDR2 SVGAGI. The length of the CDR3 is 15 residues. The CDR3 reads CASSYKSGGASEQYF. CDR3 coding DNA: TGTGCCAGCAGTTACAAGAGCGGGGGGGCCTCCGAGCAGTACTTC.

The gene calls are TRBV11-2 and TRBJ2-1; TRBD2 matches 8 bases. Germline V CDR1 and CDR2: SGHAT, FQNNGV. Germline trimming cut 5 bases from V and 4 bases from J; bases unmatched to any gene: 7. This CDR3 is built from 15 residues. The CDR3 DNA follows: TGTGCCAGCAGCCCGTGGGCGGGAGGTTACAATGAGCAGTTCTTC. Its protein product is CASSPWAGGYNEQFF.

The CDR3 DNA is TGTGCCAGTAGTATCCCTAACTCCTACGAGCAGTACTTC. This encodes CASSIPNSYEQYF. The chain links TRBV19 to TRBJ2-7; D unresolved. V shed 3 bases and J shed 0 bases, with 6 bases lying between them. The CDR3 consists of 13 residues. The germline CDR1 and CDR2 sequences are LNHDA and SQIVND (reference sequence).

The CDR3 protein is CASSLHPYSNQPQHF. The DNA of the CDR3 is TGTGCCAGCAGTCTCCACCCATATAGCAATCAGCCCCAGCATTTT. V gene TRBV6-5 combines with J gene TRBJ1-5, with D uncertain. The V gene lost 5 bases and the J gene lost 0 bases, with 11 bases spanning the gap. There are 15 residues in the CDR3. Per germline, CDR1 MNHEY and CDR2 SVGAGI.

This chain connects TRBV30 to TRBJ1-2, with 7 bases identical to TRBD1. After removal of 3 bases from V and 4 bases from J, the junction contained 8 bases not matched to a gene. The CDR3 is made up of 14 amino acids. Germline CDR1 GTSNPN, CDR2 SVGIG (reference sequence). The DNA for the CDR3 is TGTGCCTGGAGGGATACCGGGACAGTCTATGGCTACACCTTC. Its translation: CAWRDTGTVYGYTF.

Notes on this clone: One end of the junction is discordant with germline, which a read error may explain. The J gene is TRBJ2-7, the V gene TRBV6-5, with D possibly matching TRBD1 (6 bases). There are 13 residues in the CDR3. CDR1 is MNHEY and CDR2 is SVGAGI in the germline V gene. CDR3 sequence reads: CASNYRANYEQYF. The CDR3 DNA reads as TGTGCCAGCAATTACAGGGCGAACTACGAGCAGTACTTC.

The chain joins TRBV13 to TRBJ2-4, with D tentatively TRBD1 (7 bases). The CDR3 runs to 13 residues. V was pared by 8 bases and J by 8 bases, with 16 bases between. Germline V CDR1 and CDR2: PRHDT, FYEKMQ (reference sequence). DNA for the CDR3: TGTGCCAGCGGCCACAGGGGAGGAGACATTCAGTACTTC. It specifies CASGHRGGDIQYF.

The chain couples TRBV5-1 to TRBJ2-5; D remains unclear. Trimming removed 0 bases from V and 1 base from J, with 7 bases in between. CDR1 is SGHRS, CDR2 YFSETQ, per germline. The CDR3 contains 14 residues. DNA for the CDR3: TGCGCCAGCAGCTTGGGACCGAGCCAAGAGACCCAGTACTTC. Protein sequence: CASSLGPSQETQYF.

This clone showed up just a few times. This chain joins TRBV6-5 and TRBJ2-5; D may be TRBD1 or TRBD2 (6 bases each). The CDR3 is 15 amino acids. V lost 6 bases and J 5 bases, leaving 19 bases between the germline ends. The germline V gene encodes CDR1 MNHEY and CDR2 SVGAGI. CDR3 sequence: CASRPPRGRGETQYF. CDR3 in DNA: TGTGCCAGCAGACCACCCCGGGGGCGCGGGGAGACCCAGTACTTC.

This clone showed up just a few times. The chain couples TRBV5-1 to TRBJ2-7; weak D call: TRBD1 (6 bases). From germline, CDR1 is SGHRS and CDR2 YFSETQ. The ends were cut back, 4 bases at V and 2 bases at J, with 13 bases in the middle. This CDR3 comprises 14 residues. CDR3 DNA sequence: TGCGCCAGCAGCGGGGACAAGGCGCCCTACGAGCAGTACTTC. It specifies CASSGDKAPYEQYF.